The source of this TCR beta chain is a study of beta chain features in type 1 diabetes. Expressed TCRB transcripts were sequenced, since all the RNA that had been isolated was reverse transcribed. Profiling relied on immunoSEQ multiplex PCR, and the TCRdb table lists in-frame clones only, not all of them. Of over 100,000 clones listed, less than 40% are singletons. V gave up 2 bases and J gave up 0 bases, with 20 bases separating them. Germline CDR1 reads SEHNR; CDR2 reads FQNEAQ (reference sequence). This CDR3 has 18 residues. Only a few counts were recorded for this clone. The antigen remains unidentified. Study findings and constraints: Moderate but significant shortening of TCRB CDR3s was recorded in all four CD4+ subsets from Type 1 diabetes patients.

The V gene is TRBV7-9, the J gene TRBJ2-7; D might be TRBD1 (5 bases). Sequences were obtained from stem cell memory CD4+ T cells from blood. The receptor comes from a woman between 18 and 29 years old in good health. CDR3 protein: CASSLMRGHRKTSYEQYF. For the CDR3, the DNA is TGTGCCAGCAGCTTAATGCGCGGACACAGGAAGACCTCCTACGAGCAGTACTTC. The whole variable domain, filled in from reference TRBV7-9 and TRBJ2-7, reads DTGVSQNPRHKITKRGQNVTFRCDPISEHNRLYWYRQTLGQGPEFLTYFQNEAQLEKSRLLSDRFSAERPKGSFSTLEIQRTEQGDSAMYLCASSLMRGHRKTSYEQYFGPGTRLTVT.